This TCR beta chain was retrieved from a study of T cell responses to AZD1222 COVID-19 vaccine. The overall study: Researchers grouped second doses given at about 4 or about 12 weeks into one pool. Study outcomes and limitations: With two AZD1222 doses given, Spike-specific TCR breadth and depth both rose. Females outnumbered males among donors, who were mostly white British; clonal diversity was possibly underestimated. Seropositivity was recorded at baseline in only 5 or 6 AZD1222 recipients.

Clones were read by immunoSEQ multiplex PCR, and TCRdb kept only the in-frame ones, dropping some. Of roughly 120,000 clones in the sample, 87% were seen once. About this clone: Its antigen remains unknown. At one end the junction does not follow the germline gene, possibly because of a read error.

The germline V gene encodes CDR1 SSHAT and CDR2 FNYEAQ (reference sequence). This CDR3 region has 19 residues. The chain couples TRBV7-7 to TRBJ1-1, with TRBD1 as a possible D gene (5 bases). The sequence was collected from an adult in good health. The sequenced sample was peripheral blood, obtained on day 0 of AZD1222 vaccination. Here the CDR3 DNA reads TGTGCTAGCAGCTTATCCAGCCGTGGGACGGAGACATTGAACACTGAAGCTTTCTTT. As protein: CASSLSSRGTETLNTEAFF.